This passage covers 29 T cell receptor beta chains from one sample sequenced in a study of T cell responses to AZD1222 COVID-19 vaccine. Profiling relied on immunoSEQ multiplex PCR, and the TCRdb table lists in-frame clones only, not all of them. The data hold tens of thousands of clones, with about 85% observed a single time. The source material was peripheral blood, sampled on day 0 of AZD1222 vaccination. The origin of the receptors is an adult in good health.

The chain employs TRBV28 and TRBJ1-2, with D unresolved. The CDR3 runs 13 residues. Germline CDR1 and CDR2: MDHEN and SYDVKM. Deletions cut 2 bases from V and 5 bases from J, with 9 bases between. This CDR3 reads CASSLRRRYGYTF. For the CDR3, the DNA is TGTGCCAGCAGTTTACGACGGCGATATGGCTACACCTTC.

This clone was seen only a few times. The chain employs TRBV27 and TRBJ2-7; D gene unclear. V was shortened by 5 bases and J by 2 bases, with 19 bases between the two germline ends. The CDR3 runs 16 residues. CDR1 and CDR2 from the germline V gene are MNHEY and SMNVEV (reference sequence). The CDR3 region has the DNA TGTGCCAGCAGTATTATAACAAGCGACACCCCCTACGAGCAGTACTTC. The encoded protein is CASSIITSDTPYEQYF.

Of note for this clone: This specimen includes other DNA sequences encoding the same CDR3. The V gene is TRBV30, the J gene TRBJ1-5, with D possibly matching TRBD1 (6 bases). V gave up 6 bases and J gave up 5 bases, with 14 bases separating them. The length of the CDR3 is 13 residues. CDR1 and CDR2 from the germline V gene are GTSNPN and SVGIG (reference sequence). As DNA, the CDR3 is TGTGCCTGTGGGGGGCGGGGGGATCAGCCCCAGCATTTT. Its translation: CACGGRGDQPQHF.

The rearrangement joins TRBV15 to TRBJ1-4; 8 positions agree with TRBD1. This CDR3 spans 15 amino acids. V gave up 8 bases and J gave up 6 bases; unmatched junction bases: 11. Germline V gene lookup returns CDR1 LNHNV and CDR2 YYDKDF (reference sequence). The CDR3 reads CATGPRTGPYEKLFF. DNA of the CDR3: TGTGCCACCGGGCCGCGGACAGGGCCCTATGAAAAACTGTTTTTT.

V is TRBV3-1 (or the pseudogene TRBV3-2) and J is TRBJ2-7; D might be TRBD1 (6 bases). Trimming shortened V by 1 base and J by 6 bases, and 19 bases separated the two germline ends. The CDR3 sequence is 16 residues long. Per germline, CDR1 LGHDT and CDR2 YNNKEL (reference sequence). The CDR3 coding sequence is TGTGCCAGCAGCCAAGGGTACACGGGGCTCAGGGGCGAGCAGTACTTC. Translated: CASSQGYTGLRGEQYF.

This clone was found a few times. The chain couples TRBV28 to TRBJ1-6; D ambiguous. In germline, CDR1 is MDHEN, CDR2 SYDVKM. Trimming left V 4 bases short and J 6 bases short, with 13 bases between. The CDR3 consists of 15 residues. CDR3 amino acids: CASSSPGWGNSPLHF. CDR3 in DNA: TGTGCCAGCAGTTCTCCAGGTTGGGGTAATTCACCCCTCCACTTT.

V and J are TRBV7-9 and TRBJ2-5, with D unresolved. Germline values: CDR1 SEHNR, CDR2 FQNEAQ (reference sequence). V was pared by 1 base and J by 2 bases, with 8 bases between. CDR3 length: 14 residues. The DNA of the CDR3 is TGTGCCAGCAGCTTAGGACACGGACAAGAGACCCAGTACTTC. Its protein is CASSLGHGQETQYF.

The CDR3 DNA follows: TGTGCCAGCAGGATGACGGTGAACACTGAAGCTTTCTTT. It yields the protein CASRMTVNTEAFF. The J gene is TRBJ1-1, the V gene TRBV6-6; no clear D gene. CDR1 MNHNY and CDR2 SVGAGI come from the germline V gene (reference sequence). The CDR3 consists of 13 residues. The germline V and J ends were trimmed by 6 bases and 0 bases, with 8 bases remaining between them.

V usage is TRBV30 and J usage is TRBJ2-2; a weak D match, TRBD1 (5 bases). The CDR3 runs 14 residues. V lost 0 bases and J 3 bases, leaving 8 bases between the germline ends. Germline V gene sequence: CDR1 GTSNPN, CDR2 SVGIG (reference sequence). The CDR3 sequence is CAWSVYRHTGELFF. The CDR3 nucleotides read TGTGCCTGGAGTGTATACAGGCACACCGGGGAGCTGTTTTTT.

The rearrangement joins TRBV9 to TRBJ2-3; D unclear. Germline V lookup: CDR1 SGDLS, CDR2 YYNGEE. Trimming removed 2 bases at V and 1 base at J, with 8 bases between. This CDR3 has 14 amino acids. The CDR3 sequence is CASSVALGTDTQYF. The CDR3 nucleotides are TGTGCCAGCAGCGTTGCCCTCGGCACAGATACGCAGTATTTT.

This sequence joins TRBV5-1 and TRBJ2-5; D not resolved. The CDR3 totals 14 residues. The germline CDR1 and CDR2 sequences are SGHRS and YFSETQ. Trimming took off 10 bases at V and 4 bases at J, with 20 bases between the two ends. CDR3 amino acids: CAGDTFVDRETQYF. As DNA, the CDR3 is TGCGCCGGGGATACGTTTGTTGATCGAGAGACCCAGTACTTC.

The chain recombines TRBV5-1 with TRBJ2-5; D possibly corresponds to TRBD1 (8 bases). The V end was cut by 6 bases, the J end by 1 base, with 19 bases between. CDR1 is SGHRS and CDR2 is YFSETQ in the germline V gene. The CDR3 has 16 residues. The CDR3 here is CASTTITGGGQETQYF. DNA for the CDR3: TGCGCCAGCACAACGATTACAGGGGGGGGCCAAGAGACCCAGTACTTC.

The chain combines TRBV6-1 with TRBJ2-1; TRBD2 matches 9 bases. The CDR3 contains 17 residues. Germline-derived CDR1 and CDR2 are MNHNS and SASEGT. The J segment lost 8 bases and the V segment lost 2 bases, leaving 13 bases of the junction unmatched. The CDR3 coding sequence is TGTGCCAGCAGTGAAAACTCGCCCGGGACTAGCTCGCATGAGCAGTTCTTC. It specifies CASSENSPGTSSHEQFF.

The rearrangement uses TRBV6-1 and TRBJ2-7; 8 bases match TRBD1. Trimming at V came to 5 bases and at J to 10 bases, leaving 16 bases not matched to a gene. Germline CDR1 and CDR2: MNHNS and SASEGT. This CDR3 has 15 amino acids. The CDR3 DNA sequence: TGTGCCAGCAGTTCCGCCGGGACAGGCACTTCTCAACAGTACTTC. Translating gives CASSSAGTGTSQQYF.

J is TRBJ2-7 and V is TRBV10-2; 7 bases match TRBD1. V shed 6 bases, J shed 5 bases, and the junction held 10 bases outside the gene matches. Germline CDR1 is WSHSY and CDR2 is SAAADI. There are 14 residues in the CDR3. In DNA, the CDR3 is TGCGCCAGCAGCCCCCAATTACAGGGGAACGAGCAGTACTTC. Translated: CASSPQLQGNEQYF.

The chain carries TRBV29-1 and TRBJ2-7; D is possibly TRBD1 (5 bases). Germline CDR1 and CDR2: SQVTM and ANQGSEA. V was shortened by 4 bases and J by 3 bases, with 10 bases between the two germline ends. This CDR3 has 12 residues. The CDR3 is CSVGRANYEQYF. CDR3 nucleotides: TGCAGCGTTGGCAGGGCTAACTACGAGCAGTACTTC.

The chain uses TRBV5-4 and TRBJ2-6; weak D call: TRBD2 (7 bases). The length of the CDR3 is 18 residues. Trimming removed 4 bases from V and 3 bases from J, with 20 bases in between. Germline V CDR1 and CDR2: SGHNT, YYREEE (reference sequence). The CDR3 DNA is TGTGCCAGCAGCGACGCTACGGGGGGCGCGAGTGGGGCCAACGTCCTGACTTTC. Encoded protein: CASSDATGGASGANVLTF.

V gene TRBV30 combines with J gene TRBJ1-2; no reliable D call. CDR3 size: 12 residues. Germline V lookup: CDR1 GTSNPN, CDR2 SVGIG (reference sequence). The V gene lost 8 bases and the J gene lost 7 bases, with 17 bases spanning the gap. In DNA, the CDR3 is TGTGCCGTGGGAAACCCCCCGAGTGGCTACACCTTC. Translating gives CAVGNPPSGYTF.

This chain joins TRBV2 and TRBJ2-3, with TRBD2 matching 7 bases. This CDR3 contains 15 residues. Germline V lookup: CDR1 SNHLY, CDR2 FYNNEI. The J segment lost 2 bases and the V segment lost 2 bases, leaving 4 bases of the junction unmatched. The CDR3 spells CASSEQREYTDTQYF. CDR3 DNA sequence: TGTGCCAGCAGTGAACAGCGGGAATACACAGATACGCAGTATTTT.

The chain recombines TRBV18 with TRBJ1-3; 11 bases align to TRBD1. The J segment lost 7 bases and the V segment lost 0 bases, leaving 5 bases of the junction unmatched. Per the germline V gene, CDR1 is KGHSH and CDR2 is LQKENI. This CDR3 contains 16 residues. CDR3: CASSPPTGTGGNTIYF. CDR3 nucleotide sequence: TGTGCCAGCTCACCACCTACCGGGACAGGGGGGAACACCATATATTTT.

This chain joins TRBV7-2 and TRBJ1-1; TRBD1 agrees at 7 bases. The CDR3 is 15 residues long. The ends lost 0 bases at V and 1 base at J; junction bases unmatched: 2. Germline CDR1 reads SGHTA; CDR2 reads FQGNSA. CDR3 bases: TGTGCCAGCAGCTTAGCCGGGACAGCGAACACTGAAGCTTTCTTT. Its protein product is CASSLAGTANTEAFF.

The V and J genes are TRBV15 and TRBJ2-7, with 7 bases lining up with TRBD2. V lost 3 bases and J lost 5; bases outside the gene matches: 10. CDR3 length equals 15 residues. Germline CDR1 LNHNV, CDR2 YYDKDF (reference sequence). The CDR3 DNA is TGTGCCACCAGCAGGGATGGACTAGTCCCCCACGAGCAGTACTTC. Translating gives CATSRDGLVPHEQYF.

The DNA for the CDR3 is TGTGCCAGCGGGTTAGCGGGGGGGCGTCAGGAGCAGTTCTTC. Its translation is CASGLAGGRQEQFF. V usage is TRBV28 and J usage is TRBJ2-1; 11 bases are shared with TRBD2. V was clipped by 8 bases and J by 10 bases; unmatched bases: 10. Germline V lookup: CDR1 MDHEN, CDR2 SYDVKM. There are 14 residues in the CDR3.

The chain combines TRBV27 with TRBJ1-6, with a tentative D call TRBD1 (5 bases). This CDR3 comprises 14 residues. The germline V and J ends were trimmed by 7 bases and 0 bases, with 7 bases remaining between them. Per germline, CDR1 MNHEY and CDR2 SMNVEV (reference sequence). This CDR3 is CASNGGSYNSPLHF. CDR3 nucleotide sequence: TGTGCCAGCAATGGGGGCTCCTATAATTCACCCCTCCACTTT.

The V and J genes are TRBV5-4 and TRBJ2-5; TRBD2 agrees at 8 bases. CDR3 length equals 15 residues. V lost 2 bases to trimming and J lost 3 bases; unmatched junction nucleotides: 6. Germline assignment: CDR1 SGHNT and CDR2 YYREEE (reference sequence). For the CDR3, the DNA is TGTGCCAGCAGCTTACGCGGGGGGCATGAAGAGACCCAGTACTTC. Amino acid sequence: CASSLRGGHEETQYF.

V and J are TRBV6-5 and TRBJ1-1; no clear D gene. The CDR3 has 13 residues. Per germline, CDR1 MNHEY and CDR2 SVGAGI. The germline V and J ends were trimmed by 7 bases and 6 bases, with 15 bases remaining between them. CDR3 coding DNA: TGTGCCAGCACTTTGAGGGTGAGGCCTGAAGCTTTCTTT. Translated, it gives CASTLRVRPEAFF.

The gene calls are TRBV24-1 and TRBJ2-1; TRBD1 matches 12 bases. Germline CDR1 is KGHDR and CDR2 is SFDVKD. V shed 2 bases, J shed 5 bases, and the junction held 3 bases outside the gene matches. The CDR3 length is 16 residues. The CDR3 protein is CATSDSGQGAHNEQFF. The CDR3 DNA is TGTGCCACCAGTGATTCGGGACAGGGGGCCCACAATGAGCAGTTCTTC.

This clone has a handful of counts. CDR3 coding DNA: TGTGCCAGCAGCGAAAGGGACACCGGGGAGCTGTTTTTT. Translated: CASSERDTGELFF. This chain joins TRBV9 and TRBJ2-2; D remains ambiguous. V was trimmed by 3 bases and J by 3 bases, leaving 6 bases between them. There are 13 residues in the CDR3. Per the germline V gene, CDR1 is SGDLS and CDR2 is YYNGEE.

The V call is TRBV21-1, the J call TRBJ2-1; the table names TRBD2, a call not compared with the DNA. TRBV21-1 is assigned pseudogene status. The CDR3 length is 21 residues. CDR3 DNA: TGTGCCAGCAGCAAAAGATATCGTATAGCGGGGGCCTTAAGCTCCTACAATGAGCAGTTCTTC. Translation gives CASSKRYRIAGALSSYNEQFF.